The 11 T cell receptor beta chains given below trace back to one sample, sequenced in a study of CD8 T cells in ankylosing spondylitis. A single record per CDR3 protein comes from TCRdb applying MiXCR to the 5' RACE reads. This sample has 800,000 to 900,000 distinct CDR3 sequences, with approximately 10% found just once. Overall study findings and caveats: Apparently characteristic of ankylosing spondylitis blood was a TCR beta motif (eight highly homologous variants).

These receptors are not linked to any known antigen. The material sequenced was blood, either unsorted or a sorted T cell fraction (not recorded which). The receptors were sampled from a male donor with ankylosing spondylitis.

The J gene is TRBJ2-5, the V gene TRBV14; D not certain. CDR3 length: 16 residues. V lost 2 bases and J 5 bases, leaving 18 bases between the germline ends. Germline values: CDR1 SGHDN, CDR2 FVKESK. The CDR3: CASSQFRSAESETQYF. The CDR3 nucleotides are TGTGCCAGCAGCCAATTCAGGTCCGCTGAGAGTGAGACCCAGTACTTC.

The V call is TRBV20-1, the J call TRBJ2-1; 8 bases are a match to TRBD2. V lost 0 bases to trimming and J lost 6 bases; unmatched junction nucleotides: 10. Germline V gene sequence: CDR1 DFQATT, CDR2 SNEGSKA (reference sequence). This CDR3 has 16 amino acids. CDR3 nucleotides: TGCAGTGCTAGAGAGCCTAGCGGGCCCGCAGGCAATGAGCAGTTCTTC. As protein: CSAREPSGPAGNEQFF.

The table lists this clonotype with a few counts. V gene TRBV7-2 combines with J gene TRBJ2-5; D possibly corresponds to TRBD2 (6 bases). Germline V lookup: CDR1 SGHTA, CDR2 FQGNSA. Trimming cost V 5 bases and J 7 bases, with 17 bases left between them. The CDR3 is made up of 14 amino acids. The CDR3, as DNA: TGTGCCAGCAGCGCCCTGTCGTATAGCGGGACCCAGTACTTC. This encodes CASSALSYSGTQYF.

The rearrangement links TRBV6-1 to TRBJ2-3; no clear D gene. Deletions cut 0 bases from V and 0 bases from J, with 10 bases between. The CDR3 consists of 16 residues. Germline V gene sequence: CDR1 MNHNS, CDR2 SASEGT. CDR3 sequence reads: CASSEAFFRSTDTQYF. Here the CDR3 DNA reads TGTGCCAGCAGTGAAGCGTTTTTTCGGAGCACAGATACGCAGTATTTT.

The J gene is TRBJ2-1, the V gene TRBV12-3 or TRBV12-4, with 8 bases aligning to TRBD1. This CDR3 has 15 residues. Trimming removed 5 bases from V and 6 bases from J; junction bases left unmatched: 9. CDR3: CASSSPGTGRNEQFF. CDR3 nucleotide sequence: TGTGCCAGCAGTAGCCCCGGGACAGGACGCAATGAGCAGTTCTTC.

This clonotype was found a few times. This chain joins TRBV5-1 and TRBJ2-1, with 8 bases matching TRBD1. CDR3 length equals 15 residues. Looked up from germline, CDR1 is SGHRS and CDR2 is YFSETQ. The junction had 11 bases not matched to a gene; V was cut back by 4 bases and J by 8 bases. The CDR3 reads CASSDPGQAWDEQFF. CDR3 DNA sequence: TGCGCCAGCAGCGATCCGGGACAGGCCTGGGATGAGCAGTTCTTC.

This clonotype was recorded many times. As DNA, the CDR3 is TGTGCCAGCGGGTTTAACTATGGCTACACCTTC. Protein product: CASGFNYGYTF. The gene calls are TRBV6-5 and TRBJ1-2; D is ambiguous. Looked up from germline, CDR1 is MNHEY and CDR2 is SVGAGI. This CDR3 comprises 11 residues. V was clipped by 8 bases and J by 1 base, with 5 bases between them.

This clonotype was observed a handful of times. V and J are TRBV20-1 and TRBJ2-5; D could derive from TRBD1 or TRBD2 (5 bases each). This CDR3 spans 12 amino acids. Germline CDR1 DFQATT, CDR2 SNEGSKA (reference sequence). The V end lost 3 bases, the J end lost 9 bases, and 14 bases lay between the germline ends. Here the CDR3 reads CSARGPSEAQYF. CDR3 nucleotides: TGCAGTGCTAGGGGACCCTCCGAGGCCCAGTACTTC.

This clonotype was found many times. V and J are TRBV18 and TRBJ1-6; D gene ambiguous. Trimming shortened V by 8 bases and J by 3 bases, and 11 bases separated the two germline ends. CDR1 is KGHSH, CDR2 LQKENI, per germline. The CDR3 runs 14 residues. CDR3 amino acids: CASSPGSYNSPLHF. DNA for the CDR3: TGTGCCAGCAGCCCCGGCAGCTATAATTCACCCCTCCACTTT.

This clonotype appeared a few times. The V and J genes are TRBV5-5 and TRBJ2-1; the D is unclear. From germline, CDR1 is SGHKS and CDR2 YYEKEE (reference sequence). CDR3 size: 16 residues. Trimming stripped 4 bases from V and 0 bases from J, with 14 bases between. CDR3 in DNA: TGTGCCAGCAGCCGCCTAGACCCGAGCTCCTACAATGAGCAGTTCTTC. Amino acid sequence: CASSRLDPSSYNEQFF.

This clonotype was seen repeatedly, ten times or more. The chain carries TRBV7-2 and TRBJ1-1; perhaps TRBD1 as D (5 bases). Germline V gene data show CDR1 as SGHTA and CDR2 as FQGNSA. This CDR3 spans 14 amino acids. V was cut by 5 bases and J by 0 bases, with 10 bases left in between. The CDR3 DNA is TGTGCCAGCAGCCCGGGACTCCTGAACACTGAAGCTTTCTTT. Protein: CASSPGLLNTEAFF.